The rows below give T cell receptor beta chains drawn from one sample of a study of blood T cell repertoires in COVID-19. Sequencing used immunoSEQ multiplex PCR; TCRdb keeps in-frame clones, though not all of them. The table lists about 250,000 clones, almost 90% of them singletons, with around 2.3% in the top ten. The sequencing sample was made of peripheral blood. The receptor source for this set is a woman in her sixties or seventies with COVID-19, enrolled during active disease. Both conserved end residues are part of each CDR3. A D gene is named only where the DNA matches it firmly. Clone size is shown for a subset of rows, as once, few, many or a class of expanded clone.

len,abundance,d_gene,v_gene,j_gene,CDR3aa,CDR3nt
15,few,NA,TRBV5-6,TRBJ1-1,CASSWGPEMNTEAFF,TGTGCCAGCAGCTGGGGGCCGGAGATGAACACTGAAGCTTTCTTT
13,NA,NA,TRBV7-3,TRBJ1-6,CASSSTGSSPLHF,TGTGCCAGCAGCTCCACAGGGTCCTCCCCCCTCCACTTT
9,once,NA,TRBV5-8,TRBJ1-1,CASSTGWAF,TGTGCCAGCAGCACCGGATGGGCCTTT
15,NA,TRBD1,TRBV29-1,TRBJ1-2,CSAGQGIRANYGYTF,TGCAGCGCCGGACAGGGAATAAGAGCTAACTATGGCTACACCTTC
15,NA,TRBD1,TRBV6-5,TRBJ1-5,CASSPDREGNQPQHF,TGTGCCAGCAGTCCTGACAGGGAGGGCAATCAGCCCCAGCATTTT
12,NA,NA,TRBV29-1,TRBJ2-1,CSVRRPLREQFF,TGCAGCGTTAGGAGGCCCCTTAGAGAGCAGTTCTTC
16,NA,TRBD2,TRBV2,TRBJ2-1,CASRASGGGPYNEQFF,TGTGCCAGCAGGGCGAGCGGGGGGGGACCATACAATGAGCAGTTCTTC
13,NA,NA,TRBV7-2,TRBJ1-2,CASSGGVGVGYTF,TGTGCCAGCAGCGGCGGGGTAGGGGTCGGCTACACCTTC
15,NA,NA,TRBV3-1/TRBV3-2,TRBJ2-2,CASSQIQGSPGELFF,TGTGCCAGCAGCCAGATACAGGGATCTCCCGGGGAGCTGTTTTTT
15,once,NA,TRBV10-3,TRBJ1-6,CAISESGRVNSPLHF,TGTGCCATCAGTGAGTCGGGCAGGGTGAATTCACCCCTCCACTTT
12,NA,TRBD1,TRBV3-1/TRBV3-2,TRBJ1-1,CASSRTGVEAFF,TGTGCCAGCAGCCGGACAGGGGTCGAAGCTTTCTTT
14,NA,NA,TRBV27,TRBJ2-5,CASRPGQGGETQYF,TGTGCCAGCAGGCCCGGACAGGGAGGGGAGACCCAGTACTTC
13,NA,TRBD1,TRBV6-5,TRBJ1-6,CASTGQGMSPLHF,TGTGCCAGCACTGGACAGGGTATGTCACCCCTCCACTTT
17,NA,TRBD2,TRBV9,TRBJ2-1,CASSVRFEAGGYNEQFF,TGTGCCAGCAGCGTCAGGTTCGAAGCGGGGGGTTACAATGAGCAGTTCTTC
18,NA,TRBD1,TRBV9,TRBJ2-6,CASSVAVQGVLGANVLTF,TGTGCCAGCAGCGTAGCTGTCCAGGGGGTATTGGGGGCCAACGTCCTGACTTTC
16,NA,TRBD1,TRBV9,TRBJ2-1,CASSVRVGQGRDEQFF,TGTGCCAGCAGCGTAAGGGTGGGACAGGGCCGCGATGAGCAGTTCTTC
16,once,NA,TRBV9,TRBJ2-3,CASSPPRGFSTDTQYF,TGTGCCAGCAGCCCCCCTAGGGGGTTTAGCACAGATACGCAGTATTTT
11,NA,NA,TRBV20-1,TRBJ1-1,CSAERDTEAFF,TGCAGTGCGGAACGGGACACTGAAGCTTTCTTT
16,NA,TRBD1,TRBV5-5,TRBJ2-2,CASSLRGLLNTGELFF,TGTGCCAGCAGCCTAAGGGGGCTCCTGAACACCGGGGAGCTGTTTTTT
12,NA,NA,TRBV7-9,TRBJ2-7,CASSLQGPEQYF,TGTGCCAGCAGCTTACAGGGTCCCGAGCAGTACTTC
15,NA,TRBD1,TRBV5-8,TRBJ1-2,CASSLRRGPSLGYTF,TGTGCCAGCAGCTTGCGGAGGGGGCCCAGTCTCGGCTACACCTTC
18,NA,TRBD1,TRBV6-6,TRBJ1-2,CASSQKQSPRDRGHGYTF,TGTGCCAGCAGTCAAAAACAATCCCCCCGGGACAGGGGGCATGGCTACACCTTC
18,NA,NA,TRBV5-1,TRBJ1-6,CASSRMGGASLYNSPLHF,TGCGCCAGCAGCCGCATGGGAGGGGCGAGTTTGTATAATTCACCCCTCCACTTT
15,NA,TRBD1,TRBV27,TRBJ2-7,CASSLGPGGDYEQYF,TGTGCCAGCAGTTTAGGTCCAGGGGGCGACTACGAGCAGTACTTC
13,NA,TRBD1,TRBV12-3/TRBV12-4,TRBJ2-3,CATRDSYTDTQYF,TGTGCCACCCGGGACAGCTACACAGATACGCAGTATTTT
15,NA,TRBD2,TRBV11-2,TRBJ2-3,CASSWTRRGGDTQYF,TGTGCCAGCAGCTGGACAAGGCGGGGGGGCGATACGCAGTATTTT